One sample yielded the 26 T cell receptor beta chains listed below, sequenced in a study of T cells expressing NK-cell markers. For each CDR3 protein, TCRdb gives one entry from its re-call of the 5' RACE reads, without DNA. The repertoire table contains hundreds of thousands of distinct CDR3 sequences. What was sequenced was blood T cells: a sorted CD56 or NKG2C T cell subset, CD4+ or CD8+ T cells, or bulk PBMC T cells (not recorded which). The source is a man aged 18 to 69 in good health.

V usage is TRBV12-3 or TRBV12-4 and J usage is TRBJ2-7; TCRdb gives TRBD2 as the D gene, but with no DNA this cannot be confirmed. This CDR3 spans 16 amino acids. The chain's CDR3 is CASSQNPGRVSYEQYF.

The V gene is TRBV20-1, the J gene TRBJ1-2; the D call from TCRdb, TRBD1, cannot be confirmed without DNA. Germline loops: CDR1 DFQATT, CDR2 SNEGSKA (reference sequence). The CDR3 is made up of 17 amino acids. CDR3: CSARRLGRLTRNYGYTF.

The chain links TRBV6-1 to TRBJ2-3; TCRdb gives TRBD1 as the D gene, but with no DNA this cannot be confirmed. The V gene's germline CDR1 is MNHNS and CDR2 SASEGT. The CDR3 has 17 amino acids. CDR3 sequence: CASGTGLFGSSTDTQYF.

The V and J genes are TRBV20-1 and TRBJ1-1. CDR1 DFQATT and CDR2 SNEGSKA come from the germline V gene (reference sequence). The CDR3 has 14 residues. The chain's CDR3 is CSAKTYQANTEAFF.

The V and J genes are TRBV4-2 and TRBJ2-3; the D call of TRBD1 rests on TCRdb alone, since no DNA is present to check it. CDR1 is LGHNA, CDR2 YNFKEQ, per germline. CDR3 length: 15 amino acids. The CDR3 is CASSPGTVLTDTQYF.

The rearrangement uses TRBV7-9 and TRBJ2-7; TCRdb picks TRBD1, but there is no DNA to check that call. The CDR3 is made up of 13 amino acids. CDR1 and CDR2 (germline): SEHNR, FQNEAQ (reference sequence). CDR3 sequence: CASSLTDRNEQYF.

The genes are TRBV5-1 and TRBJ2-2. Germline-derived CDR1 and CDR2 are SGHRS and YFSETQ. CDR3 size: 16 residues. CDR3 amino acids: CASRRGLDLNTGELFF.

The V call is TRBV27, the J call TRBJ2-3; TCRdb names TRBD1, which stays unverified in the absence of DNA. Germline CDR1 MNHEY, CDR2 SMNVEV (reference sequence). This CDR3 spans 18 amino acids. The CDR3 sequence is CATRPSTLRTGRADTQYF.

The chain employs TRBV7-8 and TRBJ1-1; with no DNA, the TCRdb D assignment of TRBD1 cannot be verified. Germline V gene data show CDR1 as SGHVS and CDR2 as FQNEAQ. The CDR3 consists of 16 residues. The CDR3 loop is CASSFGGAGRETEAFF.

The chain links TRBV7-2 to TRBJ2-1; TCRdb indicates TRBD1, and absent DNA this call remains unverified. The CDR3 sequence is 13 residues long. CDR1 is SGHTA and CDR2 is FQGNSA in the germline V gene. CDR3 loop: CASSPESGQVQFF.

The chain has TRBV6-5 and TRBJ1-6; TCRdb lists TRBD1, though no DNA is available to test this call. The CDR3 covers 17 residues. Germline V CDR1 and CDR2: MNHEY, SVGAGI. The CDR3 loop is CASSYSPGSSYNSPLHF.

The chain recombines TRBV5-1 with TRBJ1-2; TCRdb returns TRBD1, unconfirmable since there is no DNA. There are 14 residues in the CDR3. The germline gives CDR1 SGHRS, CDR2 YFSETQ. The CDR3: CASNLGGNGYGYTF.

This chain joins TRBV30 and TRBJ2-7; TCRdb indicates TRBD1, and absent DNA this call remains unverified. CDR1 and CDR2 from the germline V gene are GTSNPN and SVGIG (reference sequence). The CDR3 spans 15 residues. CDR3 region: CACREGQSVTYEQYF.

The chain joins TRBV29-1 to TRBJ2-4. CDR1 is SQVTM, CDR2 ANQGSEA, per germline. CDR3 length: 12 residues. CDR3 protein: CSVRVAKNIQYF. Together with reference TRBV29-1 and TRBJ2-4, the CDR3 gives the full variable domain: SAVISQKPSRDICQRGTSLTIQCQVDSQVTMMFWYRQQPGQSLTLIATANQGSEATYESGFVIDKFPISRPNLTFSTLTVSNMSPEDSSIYLCSVRVAKNIQYFGAGTRLSVL.

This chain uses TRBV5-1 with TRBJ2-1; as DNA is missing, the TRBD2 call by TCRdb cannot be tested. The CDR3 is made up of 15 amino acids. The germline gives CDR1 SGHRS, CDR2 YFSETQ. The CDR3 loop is CASSFTSGGYGEQFF.

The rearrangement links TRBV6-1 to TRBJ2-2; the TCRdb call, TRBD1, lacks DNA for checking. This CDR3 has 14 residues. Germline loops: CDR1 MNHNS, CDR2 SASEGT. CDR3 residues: CASSPTWGIGELFF.

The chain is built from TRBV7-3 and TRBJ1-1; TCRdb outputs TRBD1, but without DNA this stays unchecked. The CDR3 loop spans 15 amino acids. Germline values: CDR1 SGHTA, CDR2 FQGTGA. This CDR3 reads CASSLQAGPDTEAFF.

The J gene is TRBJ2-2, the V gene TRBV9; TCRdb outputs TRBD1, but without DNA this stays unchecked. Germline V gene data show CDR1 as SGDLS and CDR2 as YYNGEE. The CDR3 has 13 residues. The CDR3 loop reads CASDRGATGELFF.

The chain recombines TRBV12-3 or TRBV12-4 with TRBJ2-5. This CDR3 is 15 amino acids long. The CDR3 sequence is CASRKYGGYPETQYF.

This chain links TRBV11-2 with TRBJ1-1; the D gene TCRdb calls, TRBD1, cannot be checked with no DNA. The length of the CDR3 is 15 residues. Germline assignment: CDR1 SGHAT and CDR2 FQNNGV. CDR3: CASSPPAPRRTEAFF.

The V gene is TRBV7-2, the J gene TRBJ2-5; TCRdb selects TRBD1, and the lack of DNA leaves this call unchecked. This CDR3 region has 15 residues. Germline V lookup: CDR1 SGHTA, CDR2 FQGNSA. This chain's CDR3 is CASSLAGQGQETQYF.

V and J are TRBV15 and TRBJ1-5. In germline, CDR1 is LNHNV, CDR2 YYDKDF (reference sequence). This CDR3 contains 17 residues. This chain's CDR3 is CATSRAPGPRVRQPQHF.

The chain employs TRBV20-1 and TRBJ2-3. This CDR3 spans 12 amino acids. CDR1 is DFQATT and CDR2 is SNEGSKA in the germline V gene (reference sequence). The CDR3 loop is CSASSNTDTQYF.

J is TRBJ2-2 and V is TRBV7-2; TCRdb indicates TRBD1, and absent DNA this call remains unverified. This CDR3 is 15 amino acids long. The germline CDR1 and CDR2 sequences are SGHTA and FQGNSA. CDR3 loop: CASRFGTANTGELFF.

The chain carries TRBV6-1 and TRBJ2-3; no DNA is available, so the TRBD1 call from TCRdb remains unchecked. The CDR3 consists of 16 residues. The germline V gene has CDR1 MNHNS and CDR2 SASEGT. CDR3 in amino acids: CASSETQGAQWDTQYF.

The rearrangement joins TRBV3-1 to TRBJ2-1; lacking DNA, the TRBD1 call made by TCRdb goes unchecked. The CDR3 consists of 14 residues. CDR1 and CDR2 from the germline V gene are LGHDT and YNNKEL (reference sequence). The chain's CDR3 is CASSLWGHNNEQFF.